The text below deals with one TCR beta chain. Sequencing was performed with immunoSEQ multiplex PCR; in TCRdb, only in-frame clones are kept and a portion is missing. The table includes about 43,000 clones, about 95% detected once. The data were taken from a study of control samples from healthy donors and cancer patients. This receptor was taken from a man aged 60 to 69 in good health. Input material: blood.

CDR3 sequence: CASSQDHGTSQETQYF. The DNA for the CDR3 is TGTGCCAGCAGCCAAGACCACGGGACAAGCCAAGAGACCCAGTACTTC. The chain recombines TRBV14 with TRBJ2-5; tentatively, D is TRBD1 (6 bases). Germline V CDR1 and CDR2: SGHDN, FVKESK. The CDR3 extends over 16 amino acids. With 0 bases removed from V and 1 base from J, the gap between germline ends came to 12 bases. The full variable domain, completed using reference TRBV14 and TRBJ2-5, is EAGVTQFPSHSVIEKGQTVTLRCDPISGHDNLYWYRRVMGKEIKFLLHFVKESKQDESGMPNNRFLAERTGGTYSTLKVQPAELEDSGVYFCASSQDHGTSQETQYFGPGTRLLVL.